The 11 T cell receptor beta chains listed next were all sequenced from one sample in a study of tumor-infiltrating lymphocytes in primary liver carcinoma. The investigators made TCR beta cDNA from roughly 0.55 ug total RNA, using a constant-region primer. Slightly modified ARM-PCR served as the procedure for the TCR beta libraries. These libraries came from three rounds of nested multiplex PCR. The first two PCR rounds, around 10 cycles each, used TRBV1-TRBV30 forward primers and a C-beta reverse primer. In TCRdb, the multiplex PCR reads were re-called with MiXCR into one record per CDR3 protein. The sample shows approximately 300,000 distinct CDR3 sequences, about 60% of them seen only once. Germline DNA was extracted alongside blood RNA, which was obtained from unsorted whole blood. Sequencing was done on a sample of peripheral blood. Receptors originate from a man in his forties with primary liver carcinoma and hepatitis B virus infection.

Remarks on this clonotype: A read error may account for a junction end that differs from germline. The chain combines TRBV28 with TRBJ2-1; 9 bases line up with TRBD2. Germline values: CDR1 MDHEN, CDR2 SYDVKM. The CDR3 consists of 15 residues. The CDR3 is CASSFSGRGYNVQFF. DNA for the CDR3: TGTGCCAGCAGTTTTAGCGGGAGAGGTTACAATGTGCAGTTCTTC.

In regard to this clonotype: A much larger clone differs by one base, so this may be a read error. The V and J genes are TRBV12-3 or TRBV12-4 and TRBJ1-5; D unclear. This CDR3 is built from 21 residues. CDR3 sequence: CAGSLTRVGLTDPPSNQPQHF. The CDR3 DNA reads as TGTGCCGGCAGTTTAACGAGGGTGGGATTAACAGACCCTCCTAGCAATCAGCCCCAGCATTTT.

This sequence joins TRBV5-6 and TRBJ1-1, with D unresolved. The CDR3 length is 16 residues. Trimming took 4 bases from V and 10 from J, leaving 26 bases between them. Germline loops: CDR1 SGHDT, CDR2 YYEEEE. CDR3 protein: CASSQNHPYGREGAFF. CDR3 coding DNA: TGTGCCAGCAGCCAGAATCACCCATACGGACGGGAGGGAGCTTTCTTT.

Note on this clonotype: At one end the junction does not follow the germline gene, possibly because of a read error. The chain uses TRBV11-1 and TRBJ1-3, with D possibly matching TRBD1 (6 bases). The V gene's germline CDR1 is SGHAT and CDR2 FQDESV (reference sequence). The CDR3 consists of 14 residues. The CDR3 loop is CASSQGSTGNAIYF. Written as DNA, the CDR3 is TGTGCCAGCAGCCAGGGGAGTACTGGAAACGCCATATATTTT.

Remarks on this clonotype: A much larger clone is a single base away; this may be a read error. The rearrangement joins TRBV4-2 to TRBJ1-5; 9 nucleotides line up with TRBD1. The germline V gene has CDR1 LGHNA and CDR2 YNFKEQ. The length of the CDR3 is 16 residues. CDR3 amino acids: CAGSQAQGARSQPQHF. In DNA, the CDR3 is TGTGCCGGCAGCCAAGCACAGGGGGCGAGAAGTCAGCCCCAGCATTTT.

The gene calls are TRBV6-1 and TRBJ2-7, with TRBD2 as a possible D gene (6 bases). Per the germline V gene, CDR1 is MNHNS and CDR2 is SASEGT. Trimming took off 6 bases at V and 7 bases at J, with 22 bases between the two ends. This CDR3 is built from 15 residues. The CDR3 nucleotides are TGTGCCAGCAGGGACGGGCCCCGGGGGATCCAGGAGCAGTACTTC. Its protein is CASRDGPRGIQEQYF.

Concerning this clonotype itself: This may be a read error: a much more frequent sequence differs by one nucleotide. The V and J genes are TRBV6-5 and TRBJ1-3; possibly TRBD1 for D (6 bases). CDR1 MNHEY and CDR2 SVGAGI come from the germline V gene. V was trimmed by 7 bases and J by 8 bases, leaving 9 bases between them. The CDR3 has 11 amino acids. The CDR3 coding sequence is TGTGCCAGCACACAGGGAGACACCATATATTTT. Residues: CASTQGDTIYF.

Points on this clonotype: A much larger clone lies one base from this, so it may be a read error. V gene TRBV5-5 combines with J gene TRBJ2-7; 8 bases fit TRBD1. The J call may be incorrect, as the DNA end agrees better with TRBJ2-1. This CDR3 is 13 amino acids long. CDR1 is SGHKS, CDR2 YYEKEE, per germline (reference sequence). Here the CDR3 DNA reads TGTGCCAGCGCGGGGACAGGCTTCTACGAGCAGTTCTTC. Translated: CASAGTGFYEQFF.

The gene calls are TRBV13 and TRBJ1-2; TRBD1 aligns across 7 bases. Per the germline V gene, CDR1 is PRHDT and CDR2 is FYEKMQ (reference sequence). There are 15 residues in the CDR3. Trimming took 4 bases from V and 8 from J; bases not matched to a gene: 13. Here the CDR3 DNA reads TGTGCCAGCAGCTCCAGGGGGACGGCAACCAGAGGCTACACCTTC. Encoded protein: CASSSRGTATRGYTF.

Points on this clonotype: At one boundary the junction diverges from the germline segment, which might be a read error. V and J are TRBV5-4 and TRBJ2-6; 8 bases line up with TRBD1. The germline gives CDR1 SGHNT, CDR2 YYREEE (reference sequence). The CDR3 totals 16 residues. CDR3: CAGSPQGAGGANVLTF. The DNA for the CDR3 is TGTGCCGGCAGCCCCCAGGGGGCGGGTGGGGCCAACGTCCTGACTTTC.

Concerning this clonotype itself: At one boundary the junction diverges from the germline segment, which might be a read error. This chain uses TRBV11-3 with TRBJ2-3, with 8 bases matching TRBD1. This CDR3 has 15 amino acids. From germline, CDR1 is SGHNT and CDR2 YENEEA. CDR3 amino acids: CASSPGTGFTDAQYF. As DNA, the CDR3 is TGTGCCAGCAGTCCCGGGACAGGCTTCACAGATGCGCAGTATTTT.